This T cell receptor beta chain was recorded in a study of OX40 agonist ivuxolimab in advanced cancers. Study in general: Prior therapy, whether anti-PD-1, anti-PD-L1 or anti-CTLA-4, was allowed, and roughly 40% had some.

Here immunoSEQ multiplex PCR was the method, and the copy in TCRdb shows in-frame clones only, minus some. Of tens of thousands of clones in the sample, approximately 80% were seen once. Germline V CDR1 and CDR2: SGHAT, FQDESV (reference sequence). V dropped 5 bases and J dropped 0 bases, with 7 bases sitting between them. This CDR3 is built from 13 residues. The TCR was taken from an adult with an advanced solid tumor such as melanoma, head and neck, liver or kidney cancer. The rearrangement uses TRBV11-1 and TRBJ1-1; D not certain. Source: CD4+ or CD8+ T cells sorted from blood, taken in a trial of the OX40 agonist ivuxolimab. CDR3 nucleotide sequence: TGTGCCAGCAGCCCCAGAGTGAACACTGAAGCTTTCTTT. Encoded protein: CASSPRVNTEAFF. The whole variable domain, remainder taken from reference TRBV11-1 and TRBJ1-1, is EAEVAQSPRYKITEKSQAVAFWCDPISGHATLYWYRQILGQGPELLVQFQDESVVDDSQLPKDRFSAERLKGVDSTLKIQPAELGDSAMYLCASSPRVNTEAFFGQGTRLTVV.